Presented here are 26 T cell receptor beta chains from one specimen sequenced in a study of T cells in Graves' hyperthyroidism and ophthalmopathy. What was amplified from RNA transcripts were TCR beta CDR3 regions. Using the HTBI primer set, a first-round RT-PCR was run on the TCR CDR3. TCRdb ran MiXCR on the multiplex PCR reads and lists one entry per CDR3 protein. Of roughly 750,000 distinct CDR3 sequences in the sample, around 17% were seen once. Sequencing was performed on blood. These receptors were obtained from a man aged 18 to 35 with Graves' hyperthyroidism.

The J gene is TRBJ2-7, the V gene TRBV27; 8 bases are shared with TRBD2. The CDR3 consists of 13 residues. Germline V lookup: CDR1 MNHEY, CDR2 SMNVEV (reference sequence). Trimming cost V 8 bases and J 2 bases; bases outside gene matches: 5. CDR3 in amino acids: CASGSGAPYEQYF. CDR3 in DNA: TGTGCCAGCGGTAGCGGGGCACCCTACGAGCAGTACTTC.

This clonotype appeared many times. This chain uses TRBV6-2 or TRBV6-3 with TRBJ2-3; weak D call: TRBD2 (5 bases). The ends were cut back, 2 bases at V and 0 bases at J, with 9 bases in the middle. The CDR3 is 15 amino acids. CDR1 is MNHEY and CDR2 is SVGEGT in the germline V gene. The CDR3: CASSYAGVSTDTQYF. CDR3 bases: TGTGCCAGCAGTTACGCCGGGGTTAGCACAGATACGCAGTATTTT.

On this clonotype itself: A much bigger clone sits one base away, suggesting this may be a read error. This rearrangement joins TRBV28 to TRBJ2-2, with D possibly matching TRBD2 (6 bases). The CDR3 totals 13 residues. Trimming removed 10 bases from V and 9 bases from J, with 18 bases in between. Per germline, CDR1 MDHEN and CDR2 SYDVKM. CDR3: CANSEGRTRELFF. CDR3 DNA sequence: TGTGCCAATTCGGAGGGCCGAACCAGGGAGCTGTTTTTT.

The rearrangement links TRBV27 to TRBJ2-3; 12 bases align to TRBD2. CDR1 is MNHEY and CDR2 is SMNVEV in the germline V gene (reference sequence). This CDR3 region has 19 residues. J gave up 1 base and V 5 bases, and 13 bases lay outside the gene matches. The CDR3 region has the DNA TGTGCCAGCAGTCGTCCAAGGCTAGCGGGAGGGCGCGGCACAGATACGCAGTATTTT. Its translation: CASSRPRLAGGRGTDTQYF.

This clonotype turned up a few times. The V and J genes are TRBV20-1 and TRBJ2-1; no reliable D call. With 0 bases removed from V and 4 bases from J, the gap between germline ends came to 13 bases. Germline assignment: CDR1 DFQATT and CDR2 SNEGSKA (reference sequence). This CDR3 region has 15 residues. The CDR3 region is CSAREGRWGYNEQFF. CDR3 DNA: TGCAGTGCTAGAGAGGGCCGCTGGGGTTACAATGAGCAGTTCTTC.

The sample holds one count of this clonotype. A much larger clone is a single base away; this may be a read error. The genes are TRBV28 and TRBJ2-1; D could derive from TRBD1 or TRBD2 (5 bases each). CDR1 MDHEN and CDR2 SYDVKM come from the germline V gene. This CDR3 spans 17 amino acids. The CDR3: CASSFSTGRSSDNEQFF. The CDR3 coding sequence is TGTGCCAGCAGTTTCTCGACGGGGCGCAGCTCCGACAATGAGCAGTTCTTC. The whole variable domain, filled in from reference TRBV28 and TRBJ2-1, reads DVKVTQSSRYLVKRTGEKVFLECVQDMDHENMFWYRQDPGLGLRLIYFSYDVKMKEKGDIPEGYSVSREKKERFSLILESASTNQTSMYLCASSFSTGRSSDNEQFFGPGTRLTVL.

This clonotype was seen repeatedly, ten times or more. The gene calls are TRBV2 and TRBJ2-3, with 10 bases matching TRBD1. The V gene end was trimmed by 8 bases and the J gene end by 4 bases; junction bases not matched to a gene: 15. The CDR3 contains 17 residues. Germline V gene sequence: CDR1 SNHLY, CDR2 FYNNEI. CDR3 loop: CASPTSRDRGKADTQYF. CDR3 sequence (DNA): TGTGCCAGCCCGACGAGCCGGGACAGGGGCAAGGCAGATACGCAGTATTTT.

This clonotype appeared many times. V usage is TRBV12-3 or TRBV12-4 and J usage is TRBJ2-1, with 10 bases that match TRBD2. CDR3 length: 16 residues. With 6 bases clipped from V and 6 bases from J, the junction kept 11 bases outside the gene matches. Written as DNA, the CDR3 is TGTGCCAGCAGCCGTCCTAGCGGGAGAAGGGGCAATGAGCAGTTCTTC. Amino acids: CASSRPSGRRGNEQFF.

The gene calls are TRBV20-1 and TRBJ2-2, with 8 bases identical to TRBD1. Trimming at V came to 0 bases and at J to 3 bases, leaving 6 bases not matched to a gene. CDR3 length equals 16 residues. Germline-derived CDR1 and CDR2 are DFQATT and SNEGSKA (reference sequence). Here the CDR3 reads CSARDPSGGDTGELFF. Here the CDR3 DNA reads TGCAGTGCTAGAGACCCATCAGGGGGCGACACCGGGGAGCTGTTTTTT.

This clonotype showed up many times. The rearrangement joins TRBV28 to TRBJ2-7, with D perhaps matching TRBD1 or TRBD2 (5 bases each). This CDR3 spans 14 amino acids. Germline V gives CDR1 MDHEN, CDR2 SYDVKM. The germline V and J ends were trimmed by 5 bases and 3 bases, with 14 bases remaining between them. The CDR3 loop is CASSPPGPLYEQYF. The CDR3 bases are TGTGCCAGCAGTCCGCCGGGACCCCTCTACGAGCAGTACTTC.

Comments on this clonotype: Germline and junction disagree at one end, which may indicate a read error. The chain uses TRBV30 and TRBJ2-4; weak D call: TRBD2 (5 bases). Germline V lookup: CDR1 GTSNPN, CDR2 SVGIG (reference sequence). The CDR3 length is 15 residues. Here the CDR3 reads CAWSVGAVAKSIQYF. The DNA of the CDR3 is TGTGCCTGGAGTGTCGGAGCGGTAGCCAAAAGCATTCAGTACTTC.

The sample holds a few counts of this clonotype. This chain links TRBV28 with TRBJ1-5, with TRBD1 matching over 8 bases. The CDR3 sequence is 17 residues long. Germline CDR1 and CDR2: MDHEN and SYDVKM. After removal of 8 bases from V and 2 bases from J, the junction contained 14 bases not matched to a gene. Here the CDR3 reads CASLSRGQGWGNQPQHF. In DNA, the CDR3 is TGTGCCAGCCTCTCCCGAGGACAGGGATGGGGCAATCAGCCCCAGCATTTT. Full variable domain (rest looked up from reference TRBV28 and TRBJ1-5): DVKVTQSSRYLVKRTGEKVFLECVQDMDHENMFWYRQDPGLGLRLIYFSYDVKMKEKGDIPEGYSVSREKKERFSLILESASTNQTSMYLCASLSRGQGWGNQPQHFGDGTRLSIL.

This clonotype was detected many times. Here the CDR3 reads CASSFGTSGRQSKETQYF. Written as DNA, the CDR3 is TGTGCCAGCAGCTTCGGGACTAGCGGGAGGCAAAGTAAAGAGACCCAGTACTTC. The rearrangement uses TRBV7-9 and TRBJ2-5; 15 bases agree with TRBD2. The CDR3 has 18 residues. The V gene's germline CDR1 is SEHNR and CDR2 FQNEAQ (reference sequence). Trimming removed 3 bases from V and 3 bases from J; junction bases left unmatched: 8.

The chain carries TRBV11-2 and TRBJ2-6; D gene unclear. Germline V lookup: CDR1 SGHAT, CDR2 FQNNGV. With 0 bases removed from V and 15 bases from J, the gap between germline ends came to 9 bases. There are 12 residues in the CDR3. Here the CDR3 reads CASSLDLETLTF. As DNA, the CDR3 is TGTGCCAGCAGCTTAGATCTAGAGACCCTGACTTTC.

This clonotype was recorded a few times. The chain joins TRBV7-3 to TRBJ2-2; 10 bases are a match to TRBD2. In germline, CDR1 is SGHTA, CDR2 FQGTGA. V lost 5 bases, J lost 4 bases, and 7 bases stayed unmatched. The CDR3 contains 16 residues. The CDR3 sequence: CASSPSGSAATGELFF. The DNA of the CDR3 is TGTGCCAGCAGCCCTAGCGGGAGCGCAGCCACCGGGGAGCTGTTTTTT.

The CDR3 loop reads CASSEALGRGLSAQHF. Written as DNA, the CDR3 is TGTGCCAGCAGTGAAGCGCTTGGTAGGGGTTTATCGGCCCAGCATTTT. The V gene is TRBV6-1, the J gene TRBJ1-5; TRBD1 is a possible D gene (5 bases). The germline CDR1 and CDR2 sequences are MNHNS and SASEGT. V dropped 0 bases and J dropped 11 bases, with 20 bases sitting between them. The CDR3 contains 16 residues.

The rearrangement links TRBV9 to TRBJ1-1; D is ambiguous. From germline, CDR1 is SGDLS and CDR2 YYNGEE. The CDR3 is 15 amino acids. Trimming left V 0 bases short and J 11 bases short, with 20 bases between. The CDR3 coding sequence is TGTGCCAGCAGCGTAGATGGTGGGCAGCCCTCCGGGGCTTTCTTT. It specifies CASSVDGGQPSGAFF.

The sample holds many counts of this clonotype. The CDR3 sequence: CASSPSPRQIANTGELFF. The CDR3 DNA reads TGTGCCAGCAGCCCCTCCCCCCGACAGATAGCGAACACCGGGGAGCTGTTTTTT. J is TRBJ2-2 and V is TRBV6-1; a possible D gene is TRBD1 (5 bases). The V and J ends lost 6 bases and 0 bases respectively, with 20 bases between them. This CDR3 spans 18 amino acids. From germline, CDR1 is MNHNS and CDR2 SASEGT.

This clonotype was observed a handful of times. The V gene is TRBV6-1, the J gene TRBJ2-2, with D perhaps matching TRBD2 (6 bases). This CDR3 comprises 15 residues. Trimming removed 5 bases at V and 0 bases at J, with 10 bases between. Looked up from germline, CDR1 is MNHNS and CDR2 is SASEGT. The CDR3 DNA follows: TGTGCCAGCAGTAGAGGACTAACGAACACCGGGGAGCTGTTTTTT. Translating it yields CASSRGLTNTGELFF.

This clonotype was found many times. The chain carries TRBV2 and TRBJ2-3; TRBD2 agrees at 7 bases. Trimming removed 2 bases from V and 1 base from J; junction bases left unmatched: 12. Germline-derived CDR1 and CDR2 are SNHLY and FYNNEI. This CDR3 is 18 amino acids long. CDR3 sequence: CASSELADPLGGTDTQYF. The DNA of the CDR3 is TGTGCCAGCAGTGAACTAGCGGACCCCCTGGGAGGCACAGATACGCAGTATTTT.

V and J are TRBV11-2 and TRBJ2-5; D gene ambiguous. Trimming took 4 bases from V and 0 from J, leaving 3 bases between them. CDR1 SGHAT and CDR2 FQNNGV come from the germline V gene. This CDR3 is 12 amino acids long. CDR3 in DNA: TGTGCCAGCAGCTCACACCAAGAGACCCAGTACTTC. It yields the protein CASSSHQETQYF.

The V gene is TRBV9, the J gene TRBJ2-3, with 11 positions matching TRBD2. The V gene's germline CDR1 is SGDLS and CDR2 YYNGEE. V lost 3 bases, J lost 1 base, and 10 bases stayed unmatched. There are 18 residues in the CDR3. The CDR3 loop is CASSESIQLAGGTDTQYF. CDR3 bases: TGTGCCAGCAGCGAGTCTATCCAACTAGCGGGAGGCACAGATACGCAGTATTTT.

This clonotype was seen ten or more times. The chain has TRBV30 and TRBJ2-1; weak D call: TRBD1 (6 bases). The germline CDR1 and CDR2 sequences are GTSNPN and SVGIG (reference sequence). Between the trimmed V and J ends, which lost 0 bases and 8 bases, there was a span of 20 bases. The CDR3 runs 16 residues. The CDR3, as DNA: TGTGCCTGGAGTGTAGGGCCCCGGGTCCCAGGGGATGAGCAGTTCTTC. This gives the protein CAWSVGPRVPGDEQFF.

This clonotype was counted many times. Possible read error: a much larger clone is one base away. The chain carries TRBV6-1 and TRBJ2-7, with TRBD2 matching over 11 bases. CDR1 MNHNS and CDR2 SASEGT come from the germline V gene. With V trimmed by 5 bases and J by 2 bases, 2 bases remained unmatched. The CDR3 runs to 14 residues. The CDR3 coding sequence is TGTGCCAGCAGTTATAGCGGGAGGGCCTACGAGCAGTACTTC. This gives the protein CASSYSGRAYEQYF.

V is TRBV29-1 and J is TRBJ1-2; weak D call: TRBD1 (6 bases). Germline CDR1 SQVTM, CDR2 ANQGSEA. Trimming removed 6 bases at V and 5 bases at J, with 22 bases between. This CDR3 contains 15 residues. CDR3 DNA sequence: TGCAGCGTCCCCCCCGAGGGGCAGGGGAAGTATGGCTACACCTTC. This translates into CSVPPEGQGKYGYTF.

This clonotype was observed a few times. This chain connects TRBV20-1 to TRBJ2-1; D is undetermined. Trimming stripped 7 bases from V and 7 bases from J, with 14 bases between. CDR3 size: 12 residues. Germline CDR1 DFQATT, CDR2 SNEGSKA (reference sequence). The CDR3 sequence: CSVLWLGNEQFF. In DNA form, the CDR3 reads TGCAGTGTCCTATGGTTGGGGAATGAGCAGTTCTTC.